The following is a T cell receptor beta chain sequence with its context. The clone's antigen remains unknown. No qualities accompany the bases; no much larger clone lies one base away. The germline V gene specifies SNHLY as CDR1 and FYNNEI as CDR2. The CDR3, cysteine through phenylalanine, is 15 amino acids long. The only DNA kept is the CDR3, 45 bases in frame from the first base. V is trimmed back by 7 bases and J by 3 bases, and the junction contains 10 bases that no gene match accounts for. Before genomic DNA extraction, regulatory T cells were isolated from blood as CD4+CD25-high CD127-low cells. Seven to nine healthy control donors were used as the comparison group for repertoire analyses. This record belongs to a study of regulatory and conventional T cells in RAG deficiency (dated by TCRdb to the late 2010s). In the study overall: To compare the diversity and composition of the repertoires of Treg, conventional CD4+ and CD8+ T cells between RAG-deficient patients and healthy controls, the study applied high-throughput TCR beta sequencing.

Summary of the overall study and its limitations: Unique TCR beta sequences from Treg cells were roughly 110-fold fewer in Omenn syndrome and CID/AS patients than controls, versus about 9.9-fold for other subsets. Sorted CD25-high CD127-low cells from Omenn syndrome patients may represent peripherally activated cells rather than bona fide Treg cells. All patient T-cell subsets had shorter CDR3 lengths; Omenn syndrome patients showed >75% Treg-Tconv repertoire overlap at nucleotide and amino acid level. Markedly lower Shannon entropy and higher Simpson indices were observed in RAG-deficient patients than in control T-cell subpopulations. Some T-cell subset analyses were not performed for some subjects.

Libraries were prepared through the immunoSEQ multiplex PCR assay. Rearranged TCR beta chain products were amplified from genomic DNA of sorted T-cell subsets and sequenced. The published analysis was carried out like this. Repertoire diversity of productive TCR beta rearrangements was quantified using Shannon entropy and Simpson indices. To gauge clonal expansion, the frequencies of the 100 most abundant productive TCR beta clonotypes among total reads were added together. The TRB repertoires were evaluated with a self-reactivity index based on amino acid usage at CDR3beta positions 6 and 7. Repertoire analyses used two-way ANOVA; flow cytometric analyses used Student t or Mann-Whitney tests. This is the immuneACCESS table as TCRdb keeps it, with only in-frame sequences that have V and J called. A part of the clones is gone; compared with another copy, unresolved V genes explain less than half, and the rest is unexplained. V and J calls and clone size are as listed in that table; D and trimming were resolved from the DNA. The sample table contains some 7,700 clones; only one count was recorded for 85% to 95% of them. The ten largest clones add up to around 1.6% of the sample.

These data are also associated with another study on regulatory T cells. As the second publication notes: The multiplex PCR used 52 forward TRBV primers and 13 reverse TRBJ primers, with assay-based and computational corrections for amplification bias. In patients, repertoires had restricted unique TRB V-J pairs and skewed V and J gene usage, with regulatory T cells showing the most marked changes. Between CD3G-deficient patients and healthy controls, the study compared T-cell receptor beta repertoires in sorted regulatory T cells, conventional CD4+ T cells and CD8+ T cells. Peripheral blood mononuclear cells were isolated by Ficoll density separation. Rearranged TRB loci were amplified from genomic DNA by multiplex PCR within the immunoSEQ assay. An Illumina HiSeq platform was used to sequence the TRB amplicons. Custom algorithms error-filtered the raw sequences and aligned them to reference gene sequences, after which the immunoSEQ online tools were used for analysis. The frequencies of productive and nonproductive TRB rearrangements were evaluated among unique sequences as well as among total sequences. Prism software was used to run t tests, Mann-Whitney tests or two-way ANOVA for comparisons between groups.

Sequences were obtained from CD127- CD25+ CD4+ Tregs sorted from blood. The origin of this receptor is a human donor in good health. The V and J segments used are TRBV2 and TRBJ1-2, with 8 bases aligning to TRBD1. The CDR3 protein: CASTKTDREDYGYTF. The nucleotide sequence is TGTGCCAGCACCAAAACGGACAGGGAAGACTATGGCTACACCTTC. When the CDR3 is completed using the reference TRBV2 and TRBJ1-2 genes on either side, the full variable domain is EPEVTQTPSHQVTQMGQEVILRCVPISNHLYFYWYRQILGQKVEFLVSFYNNEISEKSEIFDDQFSVERPDGSNFTLKIRSTKLEDSAMYFCASTKTDREDYGYTFGSGTRLTVV.